This T cell receptor (beta chain) derives from a study of PD-1 blockade in classical Hodgkin lymphoma. In the case of this clone: Its antigen remains unidentified.

Indicated time point: cycle 4 day 1 (C4D1), after more than 5 weeks of nivolumab. There was relapse after autologous stem cell transplantation in every patient, and there was variation in brentuximab vedotin exposure. Magnetic negative selection served to purify CD4+ T cells out of PBMCs that had been thawed. General study results and limits: Undefined causes, possibly disease activity or prior therapy, underlie the repertoire differences.

V was pared by 3 bases and J by 4 bases, with 4 bases of the junction left unmatched. Per the germline V gene, CDR1 is SGHDT and CDR2 is YYEEEE. The CDR3 runs 14 residues. The table came from immunoSEQ multiplex PCR; TCRdb's copy has only in-frame clones and leaves some out. The sample carries several thousand clones, approximately 86% recorded once. This receptor was obtained from a human donor with classical Hodgkin lymphoma. J is TRBJ1-2 and V is TRBV5-6; TRBD1 agrees at 9 bases. The sample here was CD4+ T cells from blood, taken before the fourth cycle of nivolumab. CDR3 residues: CASSSSGQGYGYTF. In DNA form, the CDR3 reads TGTGCCAGCAGCTCCTCGGGACAGGGCTATGGCTACACCTTC.